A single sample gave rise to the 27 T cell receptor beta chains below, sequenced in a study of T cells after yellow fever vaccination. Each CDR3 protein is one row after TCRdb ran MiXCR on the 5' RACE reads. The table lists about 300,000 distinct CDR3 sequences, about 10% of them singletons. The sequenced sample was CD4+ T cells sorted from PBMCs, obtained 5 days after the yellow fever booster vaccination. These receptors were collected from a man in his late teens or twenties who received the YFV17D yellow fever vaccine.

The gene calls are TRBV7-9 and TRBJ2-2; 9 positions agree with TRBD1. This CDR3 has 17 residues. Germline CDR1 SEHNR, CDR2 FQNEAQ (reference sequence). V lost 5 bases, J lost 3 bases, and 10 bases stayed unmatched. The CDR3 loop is CASSPLRGQGDTGELFF. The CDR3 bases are TGTGCCAGCAGCCCCCTTCGGGGACAGGGAGACACCGGGGAGCTGTTTTTT.

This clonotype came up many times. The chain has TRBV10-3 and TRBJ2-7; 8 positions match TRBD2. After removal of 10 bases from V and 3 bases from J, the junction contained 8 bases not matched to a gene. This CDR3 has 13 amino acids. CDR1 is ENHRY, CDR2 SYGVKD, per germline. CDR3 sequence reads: CATQGRGDYEQYF. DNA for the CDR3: TGTGCCACCCAGGGGCGGGGGGACTACGAGCAGTACTTC.

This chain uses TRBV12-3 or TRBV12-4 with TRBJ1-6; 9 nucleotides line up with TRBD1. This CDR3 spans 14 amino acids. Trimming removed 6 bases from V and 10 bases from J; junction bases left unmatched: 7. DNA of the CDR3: TGTGCCAGCAGGGAGGACAGGGGCGGGTCACCCCTCCACTTT. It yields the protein CASREDRGGSPLHF.

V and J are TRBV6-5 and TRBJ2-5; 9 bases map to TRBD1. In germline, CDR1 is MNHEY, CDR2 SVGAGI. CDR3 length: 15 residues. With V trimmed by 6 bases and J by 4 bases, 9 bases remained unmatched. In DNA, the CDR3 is TGTGCCAGCAGGGTTACAGGGGGCCGACGAGAGACCCAGTACTTC. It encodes CASRVTGGRRETQYF.

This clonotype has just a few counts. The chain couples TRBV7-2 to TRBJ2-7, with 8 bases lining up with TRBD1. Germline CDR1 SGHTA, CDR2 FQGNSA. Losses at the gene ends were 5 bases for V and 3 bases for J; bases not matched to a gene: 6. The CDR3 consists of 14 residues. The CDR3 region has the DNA TGTGCCAGCAGCCCCCGGACAGGGTTCTACGAGCAGTACTTC. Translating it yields CASSPRTGFYEQYF.

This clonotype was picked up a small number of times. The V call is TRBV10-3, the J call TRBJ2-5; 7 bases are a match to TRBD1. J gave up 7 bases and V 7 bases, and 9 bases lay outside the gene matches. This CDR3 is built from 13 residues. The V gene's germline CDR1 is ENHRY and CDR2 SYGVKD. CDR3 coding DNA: TGTGCCATCAACGACAGGGTTGGGGGGACCCAGTACTTC. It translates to CAINDRVGGTQYF.

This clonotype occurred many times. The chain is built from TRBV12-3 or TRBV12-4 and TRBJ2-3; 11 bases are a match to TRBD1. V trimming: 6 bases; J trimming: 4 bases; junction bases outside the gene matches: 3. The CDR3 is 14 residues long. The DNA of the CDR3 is TGTGCCAGCAGGCCGGGACAGGGGGCAGATACGCAGTATTTT. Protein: CASRPGQGADTQYF.

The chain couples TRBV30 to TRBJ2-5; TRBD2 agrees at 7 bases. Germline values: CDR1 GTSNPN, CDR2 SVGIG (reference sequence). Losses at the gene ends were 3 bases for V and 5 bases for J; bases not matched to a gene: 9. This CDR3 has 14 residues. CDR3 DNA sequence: TGTGCCTGGAGAAAACTAGCGCGGGGTGAGACCCAGTACTTC. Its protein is CAWRKLARGETQYF.

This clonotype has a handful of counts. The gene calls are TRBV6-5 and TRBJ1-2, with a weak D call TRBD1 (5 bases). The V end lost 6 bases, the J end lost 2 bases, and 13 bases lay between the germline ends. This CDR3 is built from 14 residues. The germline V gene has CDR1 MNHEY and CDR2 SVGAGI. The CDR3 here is CASRAPGGNYGYTF. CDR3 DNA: TGTGCCAGCAGGGCCCCCGGGGGGAACTATGGCTACACCTTC.

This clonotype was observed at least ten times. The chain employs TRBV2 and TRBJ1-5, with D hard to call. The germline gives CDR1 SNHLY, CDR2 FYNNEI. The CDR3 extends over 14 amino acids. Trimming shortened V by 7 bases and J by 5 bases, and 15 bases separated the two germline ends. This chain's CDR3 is CASKMGSTYQPQHF. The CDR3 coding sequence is TGTGCCAGCAAAATGGGCAGTACCTATCAGCCCCAGCATTTT.

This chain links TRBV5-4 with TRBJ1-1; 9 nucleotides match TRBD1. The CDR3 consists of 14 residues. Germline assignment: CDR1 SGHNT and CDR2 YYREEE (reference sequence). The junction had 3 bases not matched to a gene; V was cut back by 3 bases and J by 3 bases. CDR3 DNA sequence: TGTGCCAGCAGCTCGACAGGGGGGCACACTGAAGCTTTCTTT. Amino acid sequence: CASSSTGGHTEAFF.

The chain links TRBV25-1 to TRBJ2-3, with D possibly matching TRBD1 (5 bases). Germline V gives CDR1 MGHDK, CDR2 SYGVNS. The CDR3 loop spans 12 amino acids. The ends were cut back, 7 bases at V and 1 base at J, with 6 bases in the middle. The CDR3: CASIQGTDTQYF. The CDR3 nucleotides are TGTGCCAGCATACAGGGCACAGATACGCAGTATTTT. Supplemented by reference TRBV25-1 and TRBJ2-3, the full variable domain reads EADIYQTPRYLVIGTGKKITLECSQTMGHDKMYWYQQDPGMELHLIHYSYGVNSTEKGDLSSESTVSRIRTEHFPLTLESARPSHTSQYLCASIQGTDTQYFGPGTRLTVL.

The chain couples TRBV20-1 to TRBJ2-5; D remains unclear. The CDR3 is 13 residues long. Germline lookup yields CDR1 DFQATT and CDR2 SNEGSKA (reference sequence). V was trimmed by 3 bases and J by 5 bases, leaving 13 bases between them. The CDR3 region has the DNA TGCAGTGCTAGGAGGCCTCCCGCCGAGACCCAGTACTTC. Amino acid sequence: CSARRPPAETQYF.

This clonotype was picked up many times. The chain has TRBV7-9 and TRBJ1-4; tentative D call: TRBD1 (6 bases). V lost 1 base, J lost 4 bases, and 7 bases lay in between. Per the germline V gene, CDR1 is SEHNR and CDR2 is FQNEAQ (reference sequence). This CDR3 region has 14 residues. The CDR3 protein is CASSLGQVNEKLFF. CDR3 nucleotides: TGTGCCAGCAGCTTAGGACAGGTTAATGAAAAACTGTTTTTT.

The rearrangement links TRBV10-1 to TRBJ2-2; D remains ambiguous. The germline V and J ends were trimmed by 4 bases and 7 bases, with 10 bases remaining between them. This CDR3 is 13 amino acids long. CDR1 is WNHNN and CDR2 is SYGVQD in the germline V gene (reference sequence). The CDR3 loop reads CASSAGLSGELFF. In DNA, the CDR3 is TGCGCCAGCAGTGCGGGTCTAAGCGGGGAGCTGTTTTTT.

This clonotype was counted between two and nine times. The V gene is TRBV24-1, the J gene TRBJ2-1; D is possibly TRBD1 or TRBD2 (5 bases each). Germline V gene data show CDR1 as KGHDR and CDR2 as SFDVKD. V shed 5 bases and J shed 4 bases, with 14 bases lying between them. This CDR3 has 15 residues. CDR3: CATSGSTGPYNEQFF. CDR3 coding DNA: TGTGCCACCAGTGGTAGTACGGGACCATACAATGAGCAGTTCTTC.

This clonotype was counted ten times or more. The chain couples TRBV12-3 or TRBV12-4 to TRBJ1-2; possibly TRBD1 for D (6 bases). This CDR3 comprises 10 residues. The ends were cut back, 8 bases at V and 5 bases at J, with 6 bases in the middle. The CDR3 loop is CASGTYGYTF. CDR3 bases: TGTGCCAGCGGGACATATGGCTACACCTTC.

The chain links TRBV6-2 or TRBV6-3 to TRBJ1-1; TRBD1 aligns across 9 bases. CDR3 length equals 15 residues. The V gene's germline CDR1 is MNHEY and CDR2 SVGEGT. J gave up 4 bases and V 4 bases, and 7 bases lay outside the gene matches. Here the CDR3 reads CASSLLGQGFTEAFF. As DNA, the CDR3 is TGTGCCAGCAGTTTACTGGGACAGGGTTTCACTGAAGCTTTCTTT.

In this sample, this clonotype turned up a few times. The CDR3 spells CASSPDRPGHRTAQYF. In nucleotides, the CDR3 is TGTGCCAGCTCACCAGATCGCCCGGGGCACCGGACGGCCCAGTACTTC. The chain carries TRBV18 and TRBJ2-5, with D possibly called TRBD1 or TRBD2 (5 bases each). Trimming removed 2 bases from V and 9 bases from J, with 22 bases in between. The CDR3 length is 16 residues. CDR1 and CDR2 (germline): KGHSH, LQKENI. The full variable domain, rest sourced from reference TRBV18 and TRBJ2-5, is NAGVMQNPRHLVRRRGQEARLRCSPMKGHSHVYWYRQLPEEGLKFMVYLQKENIIDESGMPKERFSAEFPKEGPSILRIQQVVRGDSAAYFCASSPDRPGHRTAQYFGPGTRLLVL.

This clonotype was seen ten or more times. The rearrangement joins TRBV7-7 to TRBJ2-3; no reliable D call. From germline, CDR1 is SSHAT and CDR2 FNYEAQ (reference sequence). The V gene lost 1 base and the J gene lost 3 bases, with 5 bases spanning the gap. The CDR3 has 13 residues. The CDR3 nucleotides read TGTGCCAGCAGCTTAGATAGGACAGATACGCAGTATTTT. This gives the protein CASSLDRTDTQYF.

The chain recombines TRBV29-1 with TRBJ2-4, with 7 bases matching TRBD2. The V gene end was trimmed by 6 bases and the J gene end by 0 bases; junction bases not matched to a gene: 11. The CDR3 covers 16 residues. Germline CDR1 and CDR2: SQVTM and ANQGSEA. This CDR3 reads CSVLYKRDLAKNIQYF. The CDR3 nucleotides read TGCAGCGTCCTTTATAAGCGGGACTTAGCCAAAAACATTCAGTACTTC.

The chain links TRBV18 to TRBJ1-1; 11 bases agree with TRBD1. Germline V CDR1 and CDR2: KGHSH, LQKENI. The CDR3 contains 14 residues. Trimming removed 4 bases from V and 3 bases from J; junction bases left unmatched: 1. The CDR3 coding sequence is TGTGCCAGCTCACAGGACAGGGGGCACACTGAAGCTTTCTTT. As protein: CASSQDRGHTEAFF.

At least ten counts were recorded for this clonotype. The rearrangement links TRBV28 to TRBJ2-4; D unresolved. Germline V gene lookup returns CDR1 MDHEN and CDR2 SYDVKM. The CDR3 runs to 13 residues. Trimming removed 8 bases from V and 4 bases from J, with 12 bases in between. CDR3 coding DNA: TGTGCCAGCTCCCATGAGGCGAAAAACATTCAGTACTTC. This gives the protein CASSHEAKNIQYF.

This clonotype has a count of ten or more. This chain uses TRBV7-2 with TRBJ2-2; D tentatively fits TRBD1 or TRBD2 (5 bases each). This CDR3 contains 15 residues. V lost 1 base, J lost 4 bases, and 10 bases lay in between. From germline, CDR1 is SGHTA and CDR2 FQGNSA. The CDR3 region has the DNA TGTGCCAGCAGCTTAGGAGGTGGGACCACCGGGGAGCTGTTTTTT. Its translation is CASSLGGGTTGELFF.

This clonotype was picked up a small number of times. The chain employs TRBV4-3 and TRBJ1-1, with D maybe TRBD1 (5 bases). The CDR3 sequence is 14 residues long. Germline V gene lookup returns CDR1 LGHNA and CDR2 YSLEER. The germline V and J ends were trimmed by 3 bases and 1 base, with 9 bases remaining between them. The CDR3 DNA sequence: TGCGCCAGCAGCCAGACGGACAAGAACACTGAAGCTTTCTTT. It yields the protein CASSQTDKNTEAFF.

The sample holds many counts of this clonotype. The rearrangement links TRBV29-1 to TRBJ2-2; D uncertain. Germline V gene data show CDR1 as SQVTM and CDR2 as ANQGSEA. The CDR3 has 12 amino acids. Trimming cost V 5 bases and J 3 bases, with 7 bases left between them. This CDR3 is CSVSRYTGELFF. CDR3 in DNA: TGCAGCGTTTCCCGATACACCGGGGAGCTGTTTTTT.

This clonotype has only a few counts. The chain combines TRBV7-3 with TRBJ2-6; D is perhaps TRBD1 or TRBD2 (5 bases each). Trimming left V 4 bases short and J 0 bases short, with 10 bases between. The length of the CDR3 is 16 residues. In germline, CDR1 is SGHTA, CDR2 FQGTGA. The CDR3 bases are TGTGCCAGCAGCTCTAGCAGGGTCTCTGGGGCCAACGTCCTGACTTTC. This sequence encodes CASSSSRVSGANVLTF.